Following are 31 T cell receptor beta chains from one sample sequenced in a study of blood T cell repertoires in COVID-19. Using immunoSEQ multiplex PCR, the repertoire was profiled, and TCRdb retains in-frame clones only, with some absent. The table shows tens of thousands of clones, with around 75% occurring only once. Sequencing was performed on peripheral blood. The receptors come from a human donor in a cohort sampled during active COVID-19.

This rearrangement joins TRBV19 to TRBJ2-1, with 11 bases that match TRBD2. Germline CDR1 is LNHDA and CDR2 is SQIVND (reference sequence). Losses at the gene ends were 9 bases for V and 9 bases for J; bases not matched to a gene: 13. The CDR3 sequence is 15 residues long. DNA for the CDR3: TGTGCCAGCCGACTTAGCGGGAGGGCTCGAGGTGAGCAGTTCTTC. Amino acids: CASRLSGRARGEQFF.

The chain couples TRBV3-1 (or the pseudogene TRBV3-2) to TRBJ1-1; 11 bases agree with TRBD1. The CDR3 runs to 17 residues. Germline loops: CDR1 LGHDT, CDR2 YNNKEL (reference sequence). J lost 0 bases, V lost 5 bases, and 8 bases had no gene match. CDR3 residues: CASSSSGQGALNTEAFF. CDR3 nucleotide sequence: TGTGCCAGCAGCTCATCCGGACAGGGGGCCTTGAACACTGAAGCTTTCTTT.

The CDR3 reads CASSLASGASGGYEQYF. The CDR3 DNA follows: TGTGCCAGCAGCTTAGCGTCCGGGGCTAGCGGAGGATACGAGCAGTACTTC. The gene calls are TRBV7-9 and TRBJ2-7; 7 bases align to TRBD2. Germline V gene sequence: CDR1 SEHNR, CDR2 FQNEAQ (reference sequence). The J segment lost 4 bases and the V segment lost 0 bases, leaving 12 bases of the junction unmatched. The CDR3 sequence is 17 residues long.

This clone was counted only a few times. The rearrangement uses TRBV3-1 (or the pseudogene TRBV3-2) and TRBJ2-2; 8 bases are shared with TRBD2. The CDR3 spans 16 residues. Germline-derived CDR1 and CDR2 are LGHDT and YNNKEL (reference sequence). J gave up 4 bases and V 4 bases, and 8 bases lay outside the gene matches. CDR3 loop: CASSLGLADATGELFF. The DNA for the CDR3 is TGTGCCAGCAGCCTAGGACTAGCCGACGCCACCGGGGAGCTGTTTTTT.

This clone showed up just a few times. The chain recombines TRBV19 with TRBJ1-2; 9 nucleotides align to TRBD1. The CDR3 spans 14 residues. Losses at the gene ends were 3 bases for V and 11 bases for J; bases not matched to a gene: 10. Per germline, CDR1 LNHDA and CDR2 SQIVND (reference sequence). CDR3 in DNA: TGTGCCAGTAGTATTCTCGGACAGGGGCCCTATTACACCTTC. Translating it yields CASSILGQGPYYTF.

The rearrangement links TRBV10-3 to TRBJ2-3, with TRBD2 identical over 14 bases. The J segment lost 1 base and the V segment lost 2 bases, leaving 5 bases of the junction unmatched. The CDR3 covers 18 residues. Germline V gene lookup returns CDR1 ENHRY and CDR2 SYGVKD. The CDR3 protein is CAISEAGLAGGRTDTQYF. Here the CDR3 DNA reads TGTGCCATCAGTGAGGCCGGACTAGCGGGAGGCCGCACAGATACGCAGTATTTT.

The chain has TRBV19 and TRBJ2-5, with unresolved D. Deletions cut 3 bases from V and 4 bases from J, with 12 bases between. The CDR3 sequence is 14 residues long. Germline V gene data show CDR1 as LNHDA and CDR2 as SQIVND (reference sequence). Here the CDR3 reads CASSMVPTGETQYF. DNA for the CDR3: TGTGCCAGTAGTATGGTCCCCACCGGAGAGACCCAGTACTTC.

The rearrangement joins TRBV10-2 to TRBJ2-1; 13 positions match TRBD2. The CDR3 runs 17 residues. V was pared by 3 bases and J by 9 bases, with 11 bases of the junction left unmatched. Germline V CDR1 and CDR2: WSHSY, SAAADI. The CDR3 nucleotides are TGCGCCAGCAGTGATCGGAAGACTAGCGGGAGGCCAGGTGAGCAGTTCTTC. Its translation: CASSDRKTSGRPGEQFF.

CDR3 residues: CASRTRSGRRTGELFF. The CDR3 DNA is TGTGCCAGCAGAACCCGTAGCGGGAGGCGAACCGGGGAGCTGTTTTTT. The chain employs TRBV28 and TRBJ2-2; 10 nucleotides line up with TRBD2. This CDR3 has 16 residues. The germline V gene has CDR1 MDHEN and CDR2 SYDVKM. Trimming cost V 6 bases and J 5 bases; bases outside gene matches: 9.

CDR3 protein: CASSQYGGVDTQYF. Here the CDR3 DNA reads TGTGCCAGCAGCCAATACGGGGGGGTAGATACGCAGTATTTT. The V and J genes are TRBV4-2 and TRBJ2-3, with 8 bases aligning to TRBD2. From germline, CDR1 is LGHNA and CDR2 YNFKEQ. This CDR3 has 14 amino acids. V lost 2 bases to trimming and J lost 5 bases; unmatched junction nucleotides: 3.

Remarks on this clone: This same CDR3 is encoded by further DNA sequences in the sample. The chain has TRBV12-3 or TRBV12-4 and TRBJ2-7; the D is unclear. The CDR3 is 12 residues long. Trimming took off 5 bases at V and 2 bases at J, with 7 bases between the two ends. The CDR3 region has the DNA TGTGCCAGCAGTAGCCGGGCCTACGAGCAGTACTTC. Protein product: CASSSRAYEQYF.

The gene calls are TRBV5-1 and TRBJ2-1; no reliable D call. This CDR3 has 16 amino acids. Trimming took 1 base from V and 6 from J, leaving 17 bases between them. The V gene's germline CDR1 is SGHRS and CDR2 YFSETQ. Here the CDR3 DNA reads TGCGCCAGCAGCTTGTCCCCGGTACCAGGTGGCAATGAGCAGTTCTTC. As protein: CASSLSPVPGGNEQFF.

This clone came up a few times. Other DNA sequences in this sample translate to the same CDR3. The chain couples TRBV7-2 to TRBJ1-5; D remains ambiguous. From germline, CDR1 is SGHTA and CDR2 FQGNSA. The CDR3 loop spans 12 amino acids. Trimming cost V 3 bases and J 3 bases, with 3 bases left between them. In DNA, the CDR3 is TGTGCCAGCAGCTTCAACAATCAGCCCCAGCATTTT. As protein: CASSFNNQPQHF. Full variable domain (remainder filled in from reference TRBV7-2 and TRBJ1-5): GAGVSQSPSNKVTEKGKDVELRCDPISGHTALYWYRQSLGQGLEFLIYFQGNSAPDKSGLPSDRFSAERTGGSVSTLTIQRTQQEDSAVYLCASSFNNQPQHFGDGTRLSIL.

This chain links TRBV11-2 with TRBJ1-4; D perhaps matches TRBD1 (5 bases). The CDR3 length is 16 residues. V was cut by 0 bases and J by 6 bases, with 14 bases left in between. Per the germline V gene, CDR1 is SGHAT and CDR2 is FQNNGV. The CDR3 sequence is CASSLDRGNPYEKLFF. The DNA for the CDR3 is TGTGCCAGCAGCTTAGATAGGGGAAACCCTTATGAAAAACTGTTTTTT.

The chain recombines TRBV2 with TRBJ2-5, with D tentatively TRBD2 (6 bases). The CDR3 totals 14 residues. The V and J ends lost 0 bases and 4 bases respectively, with 9 bases between them. The germline gives CDR1 SNHLY, CDR2 FYNNEI. The CDR3 sequence is CASSEARGPETQYF. The DNA of the CDR3 is TGTGCCAGCAGTGAAGCGCGGGGACCAGAGACCCAGTACTTC.

The V gene is TRBV28, the J gene TRBJ1-1; 8 bases line up with TRBD1. J gave up 4 bases and V 4 bases, and 5 bases lay outside the gene matches. Germline CDR1 and CDR2: MDHEN and SYDVKM. The CDR3 totals 14 residues. The CDR3 is CASSSRGRVTEAFF. The CDR3 region has the DNA TGTGCCAGCAGTTCCAGGGGGCGGGTCACTGAAGCTTTCTTT.

V usage is TRBV4-3 and J usage is TRBJ1-4; TRBD1 is a possible D gene (6 bases). The CDR3 extends over 14 amino acids. CDR1 and CDR2 (germline): LGHNA, YSLEER. V dropped 4 bases and J dropped 5 bases, with 11 bases sitting between them. The DNA of the CDR3 is TGCGCCAGCAGCCGGGGACAAAGAAATGAAAAACTGTTTTTT. Translation gives CASSRGQRNEKLFF.

This clone occurred many times. CDR3 nucleotides: TGTGCCAGCAGCCAAGCCCAGGGGACCGGGACAGGGCGTAATGAAAAACTGTTTTTT. Its translation: CASSQAQGTGTGRNEKLFF. This chain links TRBV4-2 with TRBJ1-4; 9 bases line up with TRBD1. The V gene's germline CDR1 is LGHNA and CDR2 YNFKEQ. This CDR3 spans 19 amino acids. V dropped 1 base and J dropped 4; count of bases not matched to a gene: 13.

The rearrangement joins TRBV2 to TRBJ2-5; D remains ambiguous. V gave up 2 bases and J gave up 7 bases, with 14 bases separating them. Germline values: CDR1 SNHLY, CDR2 FYNNEI. The CDR3 has 14 amino acids. CDR3 amino acids: CASSESTAAGTQYF. Here the CDR3 DNA reads TGTGCCAGCAGTGAATCAACTGCCGCCGGGACCCAGTACTTC.

V gene TRBV18 combines with J gene TRBJ2-5, with 12 bases fitting TRBD1. Germline CDR1 is KGHSH and CDR2 is LQKENI. The CDR3 loop spans 15 amino acids. With V trimmed by 4 bases and J by 4 bases, 4 bases remained unmatched. The CDR3 spells CASSRDRGRGETQYF. As DNA, the CDR3 is TGTGCCAGCTCACGGGACAGGGGGCGCGGAGAGACCCAGTACTTC.

The genes are TRBV5-4 and TRBJ2-7; 8 bases align to TRBD2. The ends lost 0 bases at V and 2 bases at J; junction bases unmatched: 7. Germline V gene lookup returns CDR1 SGHNT and CDR2 YYREEE (reference sequence). This CDR3 has 16 amino acids. In DNA, the CDR3 is TGTGCCAGCAGCTTGGCATCCACTAGCGGTACCTACGAGCAGTACTTC. Protein product: CASSLASTSGTYEQYF. The whole variable domain, remainder taken from reference TRBV5-4 and TRBJ2-7, is ETGVTQSPTHLIKTRGQQVTLRCSSQSGHNTVSWYQQALGQGPQFIFQYYREEENGRGNFPPRFSGLQFPNYSSELNVNALELDDSALYLCASSLASTSGTYEQYFGPGTRLTVT.

V gene TRBV2 combines with J gene TRBJ2-7, with a weak D call TRBD1 (5 bases). V lost 8 bases and J 1 base, leaving 12 bases between the germline ends. The CDR3 covers 13 residues. Germline-derived CDR1 and CDR2 are SNHLY and FYNNEI. The CDR3 DNA sequence: TGTGCCAGCTGGACACCTACTTCCTACGAGCAGTACTTC. Amino acid sequence: CASWTPTSYEQYF.

This clone appeared a few times. The chain recombines TRBV18 with TRBJ1-1, with unresolved D. Trimming shortened V by 0 bases and J by 0 bases, and 11 bases separated the two germline ends. The length of the CDR3 is 16 residues. Germline CDR1 reads KGHSH; CDR2 reads LQKENI. This chain's CDR3 is CASSPPGRSMNTEAFF. DNA of the CDR3: TGTGCCAGCTCACCACCGGGGAGATCCATGAACACTGAAGCTTTCTTT. The whole variable domain, filled in from reference TRBV18 and TRBJ1-1, reads NAGVMQNPRHLVRRRGQEARLRCSPMKGHSHVYWYRQLPEEGLKFMVYLQKENIIDESGMPKERFSAEFPKEGPSILRIQQVVRGDSAAYFCASSPPGRSMNTEAFFGQGTRLTVV.

CDR3 amino acids: CASSQQNEKLFF. The DNA for the CDR3 is TGCGCCAGCAGCCAACAAAATGAAAAACTGTTTTTT. The gene calls are TRBV4-1 and TRBJ1-4; D ambiguous. With 2 bases removed from V and 5 bases from J, the gap between germline ends came to 3 bases. The CDR3 is made up of 12 amino acids. Germline assignment: CDR1 MGHRA and CDR2 YSYEKL.

The chain joins TRBV19 to TRBJ1-1, with a possible D match to TRBD1 (6 bases). V gave up 1 base and J gave up 2 bases, with 14 bases separating them. In germline, CDR1 is LNHDA, CDR2 SQIVND (reference sequence). The CDR3 runs to 16 residues. The CDR3 protein is CASSIAGAGANTEAFF. The CDR3 region has the DNA TGTGCCAGTAGTATAGCCGGGGCAGGGGCAAACACTGAAGCTTTCTTT.

This clone was counted once. J is TRBJ1-5 and V is TRBV11-2; the D is unclear. The CDR3 totals 15 residues. The germline V gene encodes CDR1 SGHAT and CDR2 FQNNGV. V lost 1 base, J lost 2 bases, and 9 bases lay in between. The chain's CDR3 is CASSLAGGGNQPQHF. CDR3 DNA: TGTGCCAGCAGCTTAGCGGGAGGCGGCAATCAGCCCCAGCATTTT.

The gene calls are TRBV5-5 and TRBJ1-1, with 9 bases aligning to TRBD1. V was clipped by 4 bases and J by 5 bases; unmatched bases: 9. Germline assignment: CDR1 SGHKS and CDR2 YYEKEE (reference sequence). The CDR3 runs 15 residues. The CDR3: CASSIVDRGGTEAFF. In DNA, the CDR3 is TGTGCCAGCAGCATTGTGGACAGGGGAGGTACTGAAGCTTTCTTT.

This clone has a count of ten or more. The chain couples TRBV24-1 to TRBJ1-2; 7 bases match TRBD1. The CDR3 loop spans 12 amino acids. J lost 9 bases, V lost 4 bases, and 4 bases had no gene match. Germline V gene data show CDR1 as KGHDR and CDR2 as SFDVKD. The CDR3 is CATSDRGFRYTF. CDR3 coding DNA: TGTGCCACCAGTGACAGGGGGTTTCGCTACACCTTC.

The chain recombines TRBV5-6 with TRBJ2-7, with 13 bases matching TRBD2. Per germline, CDR1 SGHDT and CDR2 YYEEEE. V dropped 1 base and J dropped 4; count of bases not matched to a gene: 11. This CDR3 spans 18 amino acids. In DNA, the CDR3 is TGTGCCAGCAGCTTGCTAGGACTAGCGGGAGTCGGGTTTTACGAGCAGTACTTC. Protein product: CASSLLGLAGVGFYEQYF.

The V and J genes are TRBV28 and TRBJ1-5; D possibly corresponds to TRBD1 (5 bases). The germline gives CDR1 MDHEN, CDR2 SYDVKM. V was shortened by 7 bases and J by 0 bases, with 13 bases between the two germline ends. This CDR3 has 15 amino acids. CDR3 nucleotide sequence: TGTGCCAGCATATCGACAGTCTATAGCAATCAGCCCCAGCATTTT. Residues: CASISTVYSNQPQHF.

J is TRBJ2-1 and V is TRBV2; D is unclear. The CDR3 extends over 13 amino acids. V dropped 2 bases and J dropped 7 bases, with 9 bases sitting between them. The germline gives CDR1 SNHLY, CDR2 FYNNEI. The CDR3 region has the DNA TGTGCCAGCAGTGAACAGGTCTATAATGAGCAGTTCTTC. It translates to CASSEQVYNEQFF.